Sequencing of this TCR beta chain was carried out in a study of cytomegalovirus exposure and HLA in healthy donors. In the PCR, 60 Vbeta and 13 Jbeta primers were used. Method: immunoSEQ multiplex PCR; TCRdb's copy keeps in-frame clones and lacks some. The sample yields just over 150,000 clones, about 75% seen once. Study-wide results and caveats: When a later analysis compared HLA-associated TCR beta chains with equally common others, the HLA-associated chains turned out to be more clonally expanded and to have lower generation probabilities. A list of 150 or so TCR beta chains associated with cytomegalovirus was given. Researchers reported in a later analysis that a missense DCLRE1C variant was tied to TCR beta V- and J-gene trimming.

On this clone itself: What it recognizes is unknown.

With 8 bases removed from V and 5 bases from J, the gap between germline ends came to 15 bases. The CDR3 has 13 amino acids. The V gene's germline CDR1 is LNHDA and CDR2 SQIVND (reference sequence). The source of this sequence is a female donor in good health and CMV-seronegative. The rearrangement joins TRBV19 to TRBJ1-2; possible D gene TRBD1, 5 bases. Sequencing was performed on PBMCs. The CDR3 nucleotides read TGTGCCAGTGCGGGGGGAAGGGTTTATGGCTACACCTTC. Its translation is CASAGGRVYGYTF.